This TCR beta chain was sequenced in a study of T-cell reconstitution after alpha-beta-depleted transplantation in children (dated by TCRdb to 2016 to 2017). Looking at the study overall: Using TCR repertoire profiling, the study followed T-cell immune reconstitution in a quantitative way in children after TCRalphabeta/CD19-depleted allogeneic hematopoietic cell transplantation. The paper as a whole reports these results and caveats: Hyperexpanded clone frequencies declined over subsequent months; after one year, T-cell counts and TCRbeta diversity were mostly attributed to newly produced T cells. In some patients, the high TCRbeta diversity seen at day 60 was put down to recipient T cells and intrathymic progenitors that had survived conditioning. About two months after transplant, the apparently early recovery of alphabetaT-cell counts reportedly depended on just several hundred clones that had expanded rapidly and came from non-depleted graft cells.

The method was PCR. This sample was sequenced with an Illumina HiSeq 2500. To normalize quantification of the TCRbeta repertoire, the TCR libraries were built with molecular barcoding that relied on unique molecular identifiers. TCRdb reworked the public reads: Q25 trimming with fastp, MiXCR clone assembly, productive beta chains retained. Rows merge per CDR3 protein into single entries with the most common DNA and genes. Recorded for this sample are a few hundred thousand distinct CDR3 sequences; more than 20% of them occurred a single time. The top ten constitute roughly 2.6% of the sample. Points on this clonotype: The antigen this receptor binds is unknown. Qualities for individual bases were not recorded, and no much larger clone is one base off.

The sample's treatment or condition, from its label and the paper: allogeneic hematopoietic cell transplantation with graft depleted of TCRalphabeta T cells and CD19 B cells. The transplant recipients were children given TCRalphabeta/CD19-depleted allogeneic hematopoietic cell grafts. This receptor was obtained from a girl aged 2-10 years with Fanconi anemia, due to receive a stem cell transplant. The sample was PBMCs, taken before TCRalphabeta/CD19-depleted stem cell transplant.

The CDR3 is CSARENRASGRETQYF. Here is the DNA: TGCAGTGCTAGAGAAAATAGGGCTAGCGGGAGAGAGACCCAGTACTTC. The chain joins TRBV20-1 to TRBJ2-5; 10 nucleotides in the junction match TRBD2. V trim: 0 bases; J trim: 4 bases; unmatched bases: 8. Based on the germline V gene (reference sequence), the CDR1 and CDR2 sequences are DFQATT and SNEGSKA. The CDR3 covers 16 residues, taking in both the cysteine and the phenylalanine. The CDR3 DNA has 48 bases and is translated from base 1.